These T cell receptor beta chains were read from a single sample in a study of blood T cell repertoires in COVID-19. Sequenced by immunoSEQ multiplex PCR; TCRdb stores in-frame clones only, minus some. The top ten hold roughly a tenth of the sample, which has 300,000 to 350,000 clones, approximately 89% seen once. The specimen was PBMCs or T cells enriched from blood (not recorded which). The receptors were sampled from a woman in her 30s who had recovered from COVID-19. Both conserved end residues are part of each CDR3. The order of the fields is D gene, V gene, J gene, clone size, CDR3 DNA, CDR3 protein. A D gene is named only where the DNA matches it firmly. The listing skips clone size in some rows; elsewhere it reads once, few, many or a size class.

d_call: NA; v_call: TRBV19; j_call: TRBJ1-1; clone_size: NA; cdr3_nt: TGTGCCAGTAGTAGTCAGAGGGCAGGTGAAGCTTTCTTT; cdr3_aa: CASSSQRAGEAFF
d_call: NA; v_call: TRBV19; j_call: TRBJ1-5; clone_size: NA; cdr3_nt: TGTGCCAGTAGTAGACAGTTTAATCAGCCCCAGCATTTT; cdr3_aa: CASSRQFNQPQHF
d_call: TRBD2; v_call: TRBV10-3; j_call: TRBJ2-2; clone_size: once; cdr3_nt: TGTGCCATCAGGGAGACTAGCGGGAGGTACCCATCGAACACCGGGGAGCTGTTTTTT; cdr3_aa: CAIRETSGRYPSNTGELFF
d_call: TRBD1; v_call: TRBV18; j_call: TRBJ2-7; clone_size: NA; cdr3_nt: TGTGCCAGCTCAACAGCCGGGACAGACTCCTACGAGCAGTACTTC; cdr3_aa: CASSTAGTDSYEQYF
d_call: TRBD1; v_call: TRBV19; j_call: TRBJ1-2; clone_size: NA; cdr3_nt: TGTGCCAGTAGTCTGGACAGGGGTTCGATTGGCTACACCTTC; cdr3_aa: CASSLDRGSIGYTF
d_call: NA; v_call: TRBV5-1; j_call: TRBJ2-2; clone_size: NA; cdr3_nt: TGCGCCAGCCAACTGATACCGGGACTTGACACCGGGGAGCTGTTTTTT; cdr3_aa: CASQLIPGLDTGELFF
d_call: TRBD1; v_call: TRBV13; j_call: TRBJ1-2; clone_size: NA; cdr3_nt: TGTGCCAGCAGCAGACGATACACAAGACAGGGGGATTCGGGGCGCGGTGGCTACACCTTC; cdr3_aa: CASSRRYTRQGDSGRGGYTF
d_call: NA; v_call: TRBV14; j_call: TRBJ1-1; clone_size: NA; cdr3_nt: TGTGCCAGCAGCCGTAGGGGACTCTTGAACACTGAAGCTTTCTTT; cdr3_aa: CASSRRGLLNTEAFF
d_call: NA; v_call: TRBV19; j_call: TRBJ1-4; clone_size: few; cdr3_nt: TGTGCCAGCGAAGTGAACAGTGCAACTAATGAAAAACTGTTTTTT; cdr3_aa: CASEVNSATNEKLFF
d_call: TRBD2; v_call: TRBV19; j_call: TRBJ2-3; clone_size: NA; cdr3_nt: TGTGCCAGTAGTACCGAGGGTTTCCGAGCGGGGTACACAGATACGCAGTATTTT; cdr3_aa: CASSTEGFRAGYTDTQYF
d_call: TRBD2; v_call: TRBV11-2; j_call: TRBJ2-3; clone_size: NA; cdr3_nt: TGTGCCAGCAGCTTAAGGGCGGGAGGGCCTCTCGTTCGGTCAGATACGCAGTATTTT; cdr3_aa: CASSLRAGGPLVRSDTQYF
d_call: NA; v_call: TRBV18; j_call: TRBJ1-2; clone_size: NA; cdr3_nt: TGTGCCAGCTCACCAAAATCCACAGGGCTTTGGTATGGCTACACCTTC; cdr3_aa: CASSPKSTGLWYGYTF
d_call: TRBD2; v_call: TRBV19; j_call: TRBJ2-1; clone_size: NA; cdr3_nt: TGTGCCAGTAGTTATTTCCTAGCGGACTCCTACAATGAGCAGTTCTTC; cdr3_aa: CASSYFLADSYNEQFF
d_call: NA; v_call: TRBV20-1; j_call: TRBJ2-7; clone_size: NA; cdr3_nt: TGCAGTGGATGGGAGTACGAGCAGTACTTC; cdr3_aa: CSGWEYEQYF
d_call: NA; v_call: TRBV7-2; j_call: TRBJ1-1; clone_size: NA; cdr3_nt: TGTGCCAGCAGGGAACAGGGATATGGGAACACTGAAGCTTTCTTT; cdr3_aa: CASREQGYGNTEAFF
d_call: TRBD1; v_call: TRBV27; j_call: TRBJ1-1; clone_size: NA; cdr3_nt: TGTGCCAGCAGTCCGCGGACAGGCACTGAAGCTTTCTTT; cdr3_aa: CASSPRTGTEAFF
d_call: NA; v_call: TRBV23-1; j_call: TRBJ1-3; clone_size: NA; cdr3_nt: TGCGCCAGCAGTCAACAGGGTACTGGAAACACCATATATTTT; cdr3_aa: CASSQQGTGNTIYF
d_call: NA; v_call: TRBV6-5; j_call: TRBJ1-5; clone_size: NA; cdr3_nt: TGTGCCAGCAGTTCGGAGGGCAAACAGCCCCAGCATTTT; cdr3_aa: CASSSEGKQPQHF
d_call: TRBD1; v_call: TRBV28; j_call: TRBJ1-3; clone_size: NA; cdr3_nt: TGTGCCAGCAGTTTGAAGGGGGCAGCTGGAAACACCATATATTTT; cdr3_aa: CASSLKGAAGNTIYF
d_call: NA; v_call: TRBV5-1; j_call: TRBJ1-1; clone_size: NA; cdr3_nt: TGCGCCAGCAGCTTGGTGCTCGGTACCACTGAAGCTTTCTTT; cdr3_aa: CASSLVLGTTEAFF
d_call: NA; v_call: TRBV3-1/TRBV3-2; j_call: TRBJ1-5; clone_size: NA; cdr3_nt: TGTGCCAGCAGCGTTACAGGGTCTCGGCCCCAGCATTTT; cdr3_aa: CASSVTGSRPQHF
d_call: TRBD2; v_call: TRBV4-1; j_call: TRBJ2-1; clone_size: NA; cdr3_nt: TGCGCCAGCAGCCCCGGACTAGCGTATAGCCACAATGAGCAGTTCTTC; cdr3_aa: CASSPGLAYSHNEQFF
d_call: NA; v_call: TRBV2; j_call: TRBJ1-2; clone_size: NA; cdr3_nt: TGTGCCAGCAGTTTCCAGGGATCGGATGGCTACACCTTC; cdr3_aa: CASSFQGSDGYTF
d_call: TRBD2; v_call: TRBV19; j_call: TRBJ2-1; clone_size: NA; cdr3_nt: TGTGCCAGTACGCGACTAGCGGGTTACAATGAGCAGTTCTTC; cdr3_aa: CASTRLAGYNEQFF
d_call: TRBD2; v_call: TRBV4-3; j_call: TRBJ2-7; clone_size: NA; cdr3_nt: TGCGCCAGCAGTGGCTGGGCTAGCGGTTCCTACGAGCAGTACTTC; cdr3_aa: CASSGWASGSYEQYF
d_call: NA; v_call: TRBV3-1/TRBV3-2; j_call: TRBJ1-2; clone_size: NA; cdr3_nt: TGTGCCAGCAGCCGGGAAGGGACTTTATATGGCTACACCTTC; cdr3_aa: CASSREGTLYGYTF
d_call: NA; v_call: TRBV9; j_call: TRBJ2-1; clone_size: NA; cdr3_nt: TGTGCCAGCAGCGTAGAGGGGTCCCTTTTCAATGAGCAGTTCTTC; cdr3_aa: CASSVEGSLFNEQFF
d_call: NA; v_call: TRBV29-1; j_call: TRBJ2-1; clone_size: NA; cdr3_nt: TGCAGCGTTGTTGGGGGGGCTCGGAATGAGCAGTTCTTC; cdr3_aa: CSVVGGARNEQFF
d_call: TRBD2; v_call: TRBV5-1; j_call: TRBJ2-3; clone_size: NA; cdr3_nt: TGCGCCAGCAGCTCACTAGCGGGAGGAGGGTTGGATACGCAGTATTTT; cdr3_aa: CASSSLAGGGLDTQYF
d_call: TRBD1; v_call: TRBV29-1; j_call: TRBJ1-3; clone_size: NA; cdr3_nt: TGCAGCTCCCCCCGGGACAGGGACGGGGTACGAAACACCATATATTTT; cdr3_aa: CSSPRDRDGVRNTIYF
d_call: NA; v_call: TRBV6-1; j_call: TRBJ1-3; clone_size: NA; cdr3_nt: TGTGCCAGCAGTGAAGCGCTATGGACAGACTCTGGAAACACCATATATTTT; cdr3_aa: CASSEALWTDSGNTIYF
d_call: NA; v_call: TRBV19; j_call: TRBJ2-1; clone_size: NA; cdr3_nt: TGTGCCAGTCGAGACGGGGAGTCGGACAATGAGCAGTTCTTC; cdr3_aa: CASRDGESDNEQFF
d_call: NA; v_call: TRBV9; j_call: TRBJ2-7; clone_size: NA; cdr3_nt: TGTGCCAGCAGCGTTGGGGGGAACTCCTACGAGCAGTACTTC; cdr3_aa: CASSVGGNSYEQYF
d_call: NA; v_call: TRBV20-1; j_call: TRBJ1-1; clone_size: NA; cdr3_nt: TGCAGTGCTAGAGTAGAAGCTTTCTTT; cdr3_aa: CSARVEAFF
d_call: NA; v_call: TRBV10-3; j_call: TRBJ1-2; clone_size: NA; cdr3_nt: TGTGCCATCAGCCGGGTGGGGGGGGAAAACTATGGCTACACCTTC; cdr3_aa: CAISRVGGENYGYTF
d_call: NA; v_call: TRBV2; j_call: TRBJ2-5; clone_size: few; cdr3_nt: TGTGCCAGCAGTGGCGGGCTGGACGTCCGAGAGACCCAGTACTTC; cdr3_aa: CASSGGLDVRETQYF
d_call: NA; v_call: TRBV5-4; j_call: TRBJ2-5; clone_size: NA; cdr3_nt: TGTGCCAGCAGCGACCCTAGAGGGTCCGAGGAGACCCAGTACTTC; cdr3_aa: CASSDPRGSEETQYF
d_call: NA; v_call: TRBV18; j_call: TRBJ1-2; clone_size: NA; cdr3_nt: TGTGCCAGCTCACACAATACTCTAGACGGATTCATGAACTATGGCTACACCTTC; cdr3_aa: CASSHNTLDGFMNYGYTF